This T cell receptor (beta chain) was obtained from a study of CD8 T cells in ankylosing spondylitis. This clonotype has more than one count but fewer than ten. Using its own MiXCR run on the 5' RACE reads, TCRdb lists one record per CDR3 protein. The repertoire holds 380,000 or so distinct CDR3 sequences, 20% to 25% seen once, with over 10% in the top ten. This CDR3 contains 14 residues. V shed 5 bases, J shed 4 bases, and the junction held 5 bases outside the gene matches. Germline V gene lookup returns CDR1 SEHNR and CDR2 FQNEAQ (reference sequence). Sequenced sample: blood, either unsorted or a sorted T cell fraction (not recorded which). This chain joins TRBV7-9 and TRBJ2-5, with 9 positions matching TRBD1. The receptor was derived from a male donor with ankylosing spondylitis or in good health (not recorded which). In nucleotides, the CDR3 is TGTGCCAGCAGCGTCGACAGGGGGAGAGAGACCCAGTACTTC. As protein: CASSVDRGRETQYF.